A single T cell receptor beta chain is shown here with its context. The sample originates from a study of cytomegalovirus exposure and HLA in healthy donors. In the study overall: Earlier, fewer than 130 million unique TCR beta sequences were recovered from approximately 180 million T cells by an analysis. Caucasian-associated ancestry cluster membership applied to 75% to 85% of several hundred genotyped donors.

The PCR was carried out with 60 Vbeta primers and 13 Jbeta primers. Method: immunoSEQ multiplex PCR; TCRdb's copy keeps in-frame clones and lacks some. The sample contains approximately 100,000 clones, 74% of which appear only once. This sequence was found in a man aged 50 or older in good health and CMV-seropositive. Material: PBMCs.

CDR3 sequence reads: CAISESGVGGGEQYF. The DNA for the CDR3 is TGTGCCATCAGTGAGTCCGGGGTAGGGGGCGGCGAGCAGTACTTC. The chain employs TRBV10-3 and TRBJ2-5; 7 bases agree with TRBD1. The better agreement between TRBJ2-7 and the DNA end casts doubt on the J call. Germline assignment: CDR1 ENHRY and CDR2 SYGVKD. The CDR3 is 15 residues long.